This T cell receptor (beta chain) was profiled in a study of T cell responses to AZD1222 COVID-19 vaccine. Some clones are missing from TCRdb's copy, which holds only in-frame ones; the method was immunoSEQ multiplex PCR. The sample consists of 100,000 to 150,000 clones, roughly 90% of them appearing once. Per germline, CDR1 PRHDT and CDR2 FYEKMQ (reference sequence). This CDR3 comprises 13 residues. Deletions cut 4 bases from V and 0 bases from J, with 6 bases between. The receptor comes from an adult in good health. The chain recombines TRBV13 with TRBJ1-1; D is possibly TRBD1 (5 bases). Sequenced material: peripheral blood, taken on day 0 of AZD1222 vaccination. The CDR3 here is CASSSTVNTEAFF. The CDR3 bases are TGTGCCAGCAGCTCGACAGTGAACACTGAAGCTTTCTTT.